The clone carrying this TCR beta chain occurred a few times. What it binds is unknown. Authors of the study amplified TCR beta CDR3 regions from RNA transcripts. HTBI primers were employed in a first-round RT-PCR of the TCR CDR3. One entry per CDR3 protein results from TCRdb running MiXCR on the multiplex PCR reads. The table includes approximately 380,000 distinct CDR3 sequences, about a fifth detected once. With duration under 3 months, ophthalmopathy was active: Clinical Activity Score at least 3, NOSPECS at least 4. The CDR3 loop spans 16 amino acids. The germline V and J ends were trimmed by 0 bases and 1 base, with 10 bases remaining between them. Looked up from germline, CDR1 is SGDLS and CDR2 is YYNGEE. The record originates from a study of T cells in Graves' hyperthyroidism and ophthalmopathy. Study-level background: Prior to any treatment, at the point of initial diagnosis, peripheral blood was collected. General study results and limits: Among clonotypes expanded in thyroid above 0.001, most were also found in blood. From stable hyperthyroidism, ophthalmopathy was set apart by a 13 V-J model.

This chain links TRBV9 with TRBJ2-2; D remains ambiguous. Material for sequencing was blood. The receptor comes from a man in his late teens or twenties with Graves' ophthalmopathy. The CDR3 sequence: CASSVGKVGNTGELFF. The CDR3 DNA is TGTGCCAGCAGCGTAGGGAAGGTGGGGAACACCGGGGAGCTGTTTTTT. The full variable domain, its missing parts supplied by reference TRBV9 and TRBJ2-2, is DSGVTQTPKHLITATGQRVTLRCSPRSGDLSVYWYQQSLDQGLQFLIQYYNGEERAKGNILERFSAQQFPDLHSELNLSSLELGDSALYFCASSVGKVGNTGELFFGEGSRLTVL.